This entry is about one TCR beta chain. Its antigen has not been determined. No quality values exist for individual bases; no much larger clone is one base distant. The trial excluded patients who had a history of autoimmune disease or were on systemic immunosuppression. In every dose cohort, peripheral blood was drawn for TCR sequencing at baseline, cycle 4 day 1, and cycle 7 day 1. The samples were drawn from a first-in-human, open-label, multicenter phase I dose-escalation trial of ivuxolimab. Adults with locally advanced or metastatic melanoma, renal cell, hepatocellular, or head and neck squamous cell carcinoma were enrolled in the trial. Before TCR sequencing, CD4+ T cells and CD8+ T cells were sorted from peripheral blood as separate populations. The sample is drawn from a study of OX40 agonist ivuxolimab in advanced cancers. Study-level background: Ivuxolimab was a fully human IgG2 agonistic monoclonal antibody targeting the costimulatory receptor OX40 (CD134). Intravenous ivuxolimab was administered to patients every 2 weeks at six dose levels: 0.01, 0.1, 0.3, 1.5, 3 and 10 mg/kg. Among the 52 dose-escalation patients, roughly 20 had hepatocellular carcinoma, approximately 15 melanoma, 9 renal cell carcinoma and 9 head and neck cancer. In the dose-escalation cohort, roughly 82% of patients were male, and the mean age was 60 years with a range of 23 to 79. Patients were allowed to have had prior anti-PD-1, anti-PD-L1 or anti-CTLA-4 therapy, and around 43% of the dose-escalation patients had been treated with checkpoint inhibitors. Partial responses were achieved by three dose-escalation patients, of whom one had hepatocellular carcinoma and two had cutaneous melanoma. Peripheral TCRbeta sequencing aimed to test whether ivuxolimab altered TCR sequence diversity and caused clonal T-cell expansion. The monotherapy dose-escalation portion (N ≈ 52 patients) of the phase I ivuxolimab trial is reported in the paper.

Germline trimming: 5 bases from V, 7 bases from J; junction bases outside gene matches: 6. Based on the germline V gene (reference sequence), the CDR1 and CDR2 sequences are LNHNV and YYDKDF. The CDR3 has 15 amino acids, counting the end cysteine and phenylalanine. Solely the CDR3 DNA is kept, with 45 bases framed from the first base. Summary of the overall study and its limitations: On average, CD8+ T cells showed more expanded clones than CD4+ T cells after ivuxolimab. The antigen specificity of the peripheral T cells that underwent clonal expansion was not determined. At doses from 0.1 to 3.0 mg/kg, clonal expansion was seen in both CD4+ and CD8+ blood T cells between baseline and week 6. Low levels of normalized T-cell clonal expansion were also seen in some patients who did not respond. In partial responders in the 0.1-3.0 mg/kg groups, normalized peripheral clonal expansion was found to be among the lowest, especially among CD8+ T cells.

Genomic DNA was extracted from sorted cells for sequencing of the TCRbeta CDR3 region. The immunoSEQ Assay was used to sequence the TCRbeta CDR3 regions. Entries here come from immuneACCESS through TCRdb and include only in-frame sequences with V and J called. Some clones fail to appear in such tables; in the studies checked, an unresolved V gene covers under half of the shortfall, and the cause of the remainder is unknown. The sample yields 55,000 to 65,000 clones; 85% were counted once. Of the sample, over 3.5% is held by the ten largest clones. The sequences come from CD4+ or CD8+ T cells sorted from blood, collected in a trial of the OX40 agonist ivuxolimab. The TCR originated in an adult with an advanced solid tumor such as melanoma, head and neck, liver or kidney cancer. Recombination linked TRBV15 to TRBJ2-1; TRBD2 agrees with 12 junctional bases. The CDR3 reads CATSWPSGGVNEQFF. The DNA is TGTGCCACCAGCTGGCCTAGCGGGGGGGTAAATGAGCAGTTCTTC.